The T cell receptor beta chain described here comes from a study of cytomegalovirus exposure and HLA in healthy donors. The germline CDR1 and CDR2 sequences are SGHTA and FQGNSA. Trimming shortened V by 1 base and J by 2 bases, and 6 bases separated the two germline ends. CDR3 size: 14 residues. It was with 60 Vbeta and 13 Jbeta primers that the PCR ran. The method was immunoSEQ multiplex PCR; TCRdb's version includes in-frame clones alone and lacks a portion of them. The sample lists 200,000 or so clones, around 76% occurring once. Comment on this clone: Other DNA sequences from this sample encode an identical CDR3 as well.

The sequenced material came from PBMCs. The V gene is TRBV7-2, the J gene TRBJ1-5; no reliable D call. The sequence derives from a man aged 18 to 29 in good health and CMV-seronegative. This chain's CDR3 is CASSLEGGNQPQHF. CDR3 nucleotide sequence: TGTGCCAGCAGCTTAGAGGGAGGCAATCAGCCCCAGCATTTT.